Given below is one T cell receptor beta chain in context. The data belong to a study of blood T cell repertoires in COVID-19. Study context: Sites in the United States, Italy and Spain provided acute and convalescent COVID-19 samples. PBMCs, B-cell-depleted T cells, or T cells provided the cDNA or gDNA that made up the material.

Trimming took off 0 bases at V and 10 bases at J, with 14 bases between the two ends. The CDR3 is 15 residues long. Germline loops: CDR1 SGDLS, CDR2 YYNGEE. Assay: immunoSEQ multiplex PCR; the TCRdb copy retains only in-frame clones and omits some. The table has some 130,000 clones, about 80% seen once; the top ten hold over 15%. This receptor was taken from a woman aged 50 to 60 with acute or convalescent COVID-19. The sequencing input was peripheral blood. The rearrangement links TRBV9 to TRBJ1-6; possibly TRBD1 for D (6 bases). The chain's CDR3 is CASSVAVNRDSPLHF. The CDR3 DNA reads TGTGCCAGCAGCGTAGCTGTGAACAGGGACTCACCCCTCCACTTT.